The present T cell receptor beta chain was sequenced within a study of cytomegalovirus exposure and HLA in healthy donors. The donors were part of the approximately 120-subject validation cohort, which stood apart from the roughly 670-subject first cohort. The germline V gene has CDR1 SQVTM and CDR2 ANQGSEA. Trimming pared 7 bases from V and 15 bases from J, leaving 25 bases between. The CDR3 consists of 13 residues. This clone was counted once. Measured with immunoSEQ multiplex PCR; TCRdb has only the in-frame clones, and not every one. The sample shows 200,000 to 250,000 clones, approximately 87% of them seen only once.

Sequencing was carried out using PBMCs. The chain employs TRBV29-1 and TRBJ2-1, with D possibly TRBD2 on 5 matching bases. The clonotype originates from a woman aged 18-29 years in good health and CMV-seronegative. The CDR3 region is CSASPFSGVYSFF. CDR3 nucleotides: TGCAGCGCCTCCCCTTTCTCCGGGGTTTACTCGTTCTTC.